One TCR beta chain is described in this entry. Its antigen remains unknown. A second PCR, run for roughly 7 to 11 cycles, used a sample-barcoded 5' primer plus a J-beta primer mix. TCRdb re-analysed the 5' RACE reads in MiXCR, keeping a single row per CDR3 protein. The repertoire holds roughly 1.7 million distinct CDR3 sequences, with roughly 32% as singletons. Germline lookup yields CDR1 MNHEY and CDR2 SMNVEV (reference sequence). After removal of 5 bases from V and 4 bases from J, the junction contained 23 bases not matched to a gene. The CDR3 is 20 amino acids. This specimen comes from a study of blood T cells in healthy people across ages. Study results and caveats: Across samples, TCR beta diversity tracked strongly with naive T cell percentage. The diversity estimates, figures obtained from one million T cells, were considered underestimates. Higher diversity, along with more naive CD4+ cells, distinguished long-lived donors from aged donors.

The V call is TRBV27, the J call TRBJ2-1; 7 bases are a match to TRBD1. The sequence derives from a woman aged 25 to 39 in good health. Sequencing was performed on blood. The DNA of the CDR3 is TGTGCCAGCAGTCCAGGGACAGACCCTTTTCCCTCTAAACCATACAATGAGCAGTTCTTC. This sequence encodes CASSPGTDPFPSKPYNEQFF.